These 4 T cell receptor beta chains were all obtained from the same sample, sequenced in a study of blood T cell repertoires in COVID-19. Generated by immunoSEQ multiplex PCR, the TCRdb table keeps only in-frame clones and is missing some. Of 130,000 to 150,000 clones listed, 80% to 90% are singletons. Sequencing was done on a sample of peripheral blood. These receptors came from an elderly man with acute or convalescent COVID-19.

The chain has TRBV7-8 and TRBJ1-5; TRBD1 agrees at 7 bases. V lost 1 base and J lost 5; bases outside the gene matches: 2. In germline, CDR1 is SGHVS, CDR2 FQNEAQ. The length of the CDR3 is 14 residues. The CDR3 nucleotides are TGTGCCAGCAGCTTAGTGACAGGGCATCAGCCCCAGCATTTT. The encoded protein is CASSLVTGHQPQHF.

This clone has more than one count but fewer than ten. V usage is TRBV7-9 and J usage is TRBJ2-1; D uncertain. The V and J ends lost 1 base and 6 bases respectively, with 25 bases between them. CDR1 is SEHNR and CDR2 is FQNEAQ in the germline V gene (reference sequence). The CDR3 runs to 19 residues. The CDR3 reads CASSLGRVVSPKSFNEQFF. DNA for the CDR3: TGTGCCAGCAGCTTAGGTCGTGTGGTTTCCCCTAAGTCTTTCAATGAGCAGTTCTTC.

This CDR3 is CASSEASTGQETQYF. The CDR3 nucleotides are TGTGCCAGCAGTGAAGCTTCGACCGGGCAAGAGACCCAGTACTTC. This chain connects TRBV2 to TRBJ2-5; no firm D call. The germline V gene has CDR1 SNHLY and CDR2 FYNNEI. CDR3 length equals 15 residues. Trimming took off 0 bases at V and 2 bases at J, with 10 bases between the two ends.

The V and J genes are TRBV7-6 and TRBJ2-3, with D hard to call. V lost 5 bases and J lost 2, with 14 bases in between. Per the germline V gene, CDR1 is SGHVS and CDR2 is FNYEAQ. The CDR3 spans 15 residues. CDR3 sequence: CASSPLTWATDTQYF. CDR3 sequence (DNA): TGTGCCAGCAGCCCCCTGACATGGGCCACAGATACGCAGTATTTT.